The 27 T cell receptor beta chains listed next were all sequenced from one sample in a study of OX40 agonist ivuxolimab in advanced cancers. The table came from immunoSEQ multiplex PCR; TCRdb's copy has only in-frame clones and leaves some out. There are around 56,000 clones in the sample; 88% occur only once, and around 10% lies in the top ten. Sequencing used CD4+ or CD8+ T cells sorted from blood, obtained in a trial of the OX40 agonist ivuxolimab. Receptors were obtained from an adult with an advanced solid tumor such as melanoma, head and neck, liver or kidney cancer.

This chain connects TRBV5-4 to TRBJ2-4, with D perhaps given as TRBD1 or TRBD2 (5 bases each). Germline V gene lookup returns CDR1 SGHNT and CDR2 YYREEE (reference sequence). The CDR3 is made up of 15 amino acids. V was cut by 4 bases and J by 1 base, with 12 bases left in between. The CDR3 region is CASSLGWGAKNIQYF. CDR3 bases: TGTGCCAGCAGCCTGGGGTGGGGGGCCAAAAACATTCAGTACTTC.

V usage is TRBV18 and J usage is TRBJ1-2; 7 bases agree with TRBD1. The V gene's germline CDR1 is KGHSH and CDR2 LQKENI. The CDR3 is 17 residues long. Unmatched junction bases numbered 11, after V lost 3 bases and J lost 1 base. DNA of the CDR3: TGTGCCAGCTCACCGGAATTAGGGGGCTCTAATAACTATGGCTACACCTTC. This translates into CASSPELGGSNNYGYTF.

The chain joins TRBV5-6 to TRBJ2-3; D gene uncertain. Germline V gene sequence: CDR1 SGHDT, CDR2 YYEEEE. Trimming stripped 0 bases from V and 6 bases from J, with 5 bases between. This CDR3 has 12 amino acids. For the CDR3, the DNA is TGTGCCAGCAGCTTGGAACACGATACGCAGTATTTT. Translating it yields CASSLEHDTQYF.

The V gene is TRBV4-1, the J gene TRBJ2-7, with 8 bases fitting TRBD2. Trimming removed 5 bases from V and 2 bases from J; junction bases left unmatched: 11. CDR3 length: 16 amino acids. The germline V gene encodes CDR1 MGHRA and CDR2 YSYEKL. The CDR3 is CASSLTFGTRAYEQYF. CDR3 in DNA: TGCGCCAGCAGCTTAACTTTTGGGACTAGGGCCTACGAGCAGTACTTC.

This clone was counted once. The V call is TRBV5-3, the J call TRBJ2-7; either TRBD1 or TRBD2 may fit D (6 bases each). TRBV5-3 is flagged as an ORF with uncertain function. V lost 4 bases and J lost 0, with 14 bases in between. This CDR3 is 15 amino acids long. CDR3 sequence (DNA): TGTGCCAGAAGCAGGGGGGTCTTTTTCTCCTACGAGCAGTACGTC. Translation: CARSRGVFFSYEQYV.

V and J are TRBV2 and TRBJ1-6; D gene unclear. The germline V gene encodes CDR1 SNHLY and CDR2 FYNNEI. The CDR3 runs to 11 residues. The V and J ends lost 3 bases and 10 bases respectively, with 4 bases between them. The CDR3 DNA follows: TGTGCCAGCAGTGACCCCTCACCCCTCCACTTT. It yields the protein CASSDPSPLHF.

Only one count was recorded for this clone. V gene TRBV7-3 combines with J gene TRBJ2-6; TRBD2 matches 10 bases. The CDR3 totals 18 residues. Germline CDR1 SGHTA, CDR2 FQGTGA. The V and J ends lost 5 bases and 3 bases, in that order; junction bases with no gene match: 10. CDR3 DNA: TGTGCCAGCAGCGGCTCACTAGCGGGAAGCTTTGGGGCCAACGTCCTGACTTTC. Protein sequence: CASSGSLAGSFGANVLTF.

The CDR3 sequence: CASSYPGGNTEAFF. The CDR3 DNA reads TGTGCCAGCAGTTACCCAGGTGGTAACACTGAAGCTTTCTTT. The chain joins TRBV6-6 to TRBJ1-1; the D is unclear. The CDR3 length is 14 residues. Trimming pared 2 bases from V and 2 bases from J, leaving 9 bases between. Germline values: CDR1 MNHNY, CDR2 SVGAGI (reference sequence).

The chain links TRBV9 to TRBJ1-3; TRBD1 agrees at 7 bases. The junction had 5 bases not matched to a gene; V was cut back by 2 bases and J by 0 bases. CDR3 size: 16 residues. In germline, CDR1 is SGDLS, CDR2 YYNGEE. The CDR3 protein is CASSVGDSSSGNTIYF. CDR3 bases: TGTGCCAGCAGCGTGGGGGACAGTAGCTCTGGAAACACCATATATTTT. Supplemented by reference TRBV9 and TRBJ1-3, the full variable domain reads DSGVTQTPKHLITATGQRVTLRCSPRSGDLSVYWYQQSLDQGLQFLIQYYNGEERAKGNILERFSAQQFPDLHSELNLSSLELGDSALYFCASSVGDSSSGNTIYFGEGSWLTVV.

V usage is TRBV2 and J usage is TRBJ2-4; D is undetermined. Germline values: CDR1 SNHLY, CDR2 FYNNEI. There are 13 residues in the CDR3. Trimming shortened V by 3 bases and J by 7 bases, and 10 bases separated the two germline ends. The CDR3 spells CASSDGRRNIQYF. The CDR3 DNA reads TGTGCCAGCAGTGATGGCAGGCGGAACATTCAGTACTTC.

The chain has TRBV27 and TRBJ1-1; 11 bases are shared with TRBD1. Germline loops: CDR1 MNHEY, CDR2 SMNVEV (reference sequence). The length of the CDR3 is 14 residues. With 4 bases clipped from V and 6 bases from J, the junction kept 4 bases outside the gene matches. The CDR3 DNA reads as TGTGCCAGCAGTTGGACAGGGGGCGCCTCTGAAGCTTTCTTT. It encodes CASSWTGGASEAFF.

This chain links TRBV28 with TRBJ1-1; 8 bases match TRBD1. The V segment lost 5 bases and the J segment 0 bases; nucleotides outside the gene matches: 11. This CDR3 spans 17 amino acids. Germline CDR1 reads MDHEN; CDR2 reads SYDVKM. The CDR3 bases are TGTGCCAGCAGTCCCACCCGGGACAGGTTCATGAACACTGAAGCTTTCTTT. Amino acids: CASSPTRDRFMNTEAFF.

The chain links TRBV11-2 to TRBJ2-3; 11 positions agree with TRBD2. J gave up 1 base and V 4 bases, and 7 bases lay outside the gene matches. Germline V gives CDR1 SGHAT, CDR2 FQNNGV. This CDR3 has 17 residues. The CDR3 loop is CASSSKGSGGGTDTQYF. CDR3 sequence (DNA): TGTGCCAGCAGCTCCAAGGGTAGCGGGGGGGGCACAGATACGCAGTATTTT.

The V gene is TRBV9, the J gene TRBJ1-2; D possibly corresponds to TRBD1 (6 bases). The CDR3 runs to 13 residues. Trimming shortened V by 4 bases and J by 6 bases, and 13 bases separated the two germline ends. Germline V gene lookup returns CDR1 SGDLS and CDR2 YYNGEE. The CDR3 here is CASSHRDKDGYTF. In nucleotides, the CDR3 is TGTGCCAGCAGCCACAGGGACAAGGATGGCTACACCTTC.

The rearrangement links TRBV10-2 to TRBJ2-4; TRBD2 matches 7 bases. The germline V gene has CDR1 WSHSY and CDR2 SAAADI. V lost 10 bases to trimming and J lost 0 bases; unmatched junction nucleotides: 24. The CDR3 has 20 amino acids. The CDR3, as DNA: TGCGCCACCGCCCAGGGCGTTTGGGCTAGCGGTCCGTTAGCCAAAAACATTCAGTACTTC. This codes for CATAQGVWASGPLAKNIQYF.

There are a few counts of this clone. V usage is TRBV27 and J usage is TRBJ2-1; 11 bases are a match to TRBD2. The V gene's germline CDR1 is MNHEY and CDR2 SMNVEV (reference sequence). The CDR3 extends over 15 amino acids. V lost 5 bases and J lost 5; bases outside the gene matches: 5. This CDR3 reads CASSNLGLADNEQFF. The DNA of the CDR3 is TGTGCCAGCAGTAACCTGGGACTAGCGGACAATGAGCAGTTCTTC.

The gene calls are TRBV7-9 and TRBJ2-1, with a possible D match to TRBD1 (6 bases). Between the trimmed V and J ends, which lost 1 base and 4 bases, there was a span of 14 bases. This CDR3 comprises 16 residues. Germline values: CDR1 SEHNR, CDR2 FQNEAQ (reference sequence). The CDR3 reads CASSLGPPTGYNEQFF. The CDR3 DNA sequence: TGTGCCAGCAGCTTAGGCCCACCAACAGGGTACAATGAGCAGTTCTTC.

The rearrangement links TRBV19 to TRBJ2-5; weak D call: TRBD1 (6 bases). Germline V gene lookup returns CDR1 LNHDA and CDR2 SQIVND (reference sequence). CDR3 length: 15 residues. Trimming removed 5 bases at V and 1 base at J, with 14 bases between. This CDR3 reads CASSSPGAVQETQYF. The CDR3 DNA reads TGTGCCAGTAGTTCTCCAGGGGCAGTCCAAGAGACCCAGTACTTC.

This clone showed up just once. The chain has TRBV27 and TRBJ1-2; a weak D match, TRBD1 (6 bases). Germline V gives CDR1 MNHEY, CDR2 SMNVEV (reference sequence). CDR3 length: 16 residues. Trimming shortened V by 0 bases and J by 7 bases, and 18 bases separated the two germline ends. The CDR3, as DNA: TGTGCCAGCAGTTTATCCGAAGCCTCAAGGGGGATTGGCTACACCTTC. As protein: CASSLSEASRGIGYTF.

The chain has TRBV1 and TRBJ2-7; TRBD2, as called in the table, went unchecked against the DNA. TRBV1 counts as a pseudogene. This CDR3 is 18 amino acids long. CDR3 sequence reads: CTSSQDQPSTKWISEQYV. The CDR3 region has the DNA TGCACCAGCAGCCAAGATCAACCCTCCACCAAATGGATTAGCGAGCAGTACGTC.

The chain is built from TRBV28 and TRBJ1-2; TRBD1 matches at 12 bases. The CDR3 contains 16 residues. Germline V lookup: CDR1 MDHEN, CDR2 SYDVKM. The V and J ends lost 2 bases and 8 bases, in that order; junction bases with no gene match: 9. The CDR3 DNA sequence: TGTGCCAGCAGTTTAGGGACAGGGGGCTTCGATCGGGGCTACACCTTC. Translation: CASSLGTGGFDRGYTF.

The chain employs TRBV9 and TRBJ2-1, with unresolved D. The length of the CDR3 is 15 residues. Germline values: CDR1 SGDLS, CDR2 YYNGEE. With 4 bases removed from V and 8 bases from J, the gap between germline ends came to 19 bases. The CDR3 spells CASSPAWQFDYEQFF. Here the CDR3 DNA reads TGTGCCAGCAGCCCCGCCTGGCAGTTTGACTATGAGCAGTTCTTC.

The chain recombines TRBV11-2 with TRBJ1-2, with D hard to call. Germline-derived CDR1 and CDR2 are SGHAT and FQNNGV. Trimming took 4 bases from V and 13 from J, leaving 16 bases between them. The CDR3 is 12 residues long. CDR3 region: CASSSLEGGGTF. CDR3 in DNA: TGTGCCAGCAGCTCCCTTGAAGGCGGCGGCACCTTC.

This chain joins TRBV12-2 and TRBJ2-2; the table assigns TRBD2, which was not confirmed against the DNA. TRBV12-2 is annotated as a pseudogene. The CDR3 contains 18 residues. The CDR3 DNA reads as TGTGCAAGTCGCTTTAACGGGACTAGCGGGAGGGGAACCGGGGAGCTGTTTTTT. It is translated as CASRFNGTSGRGTGELFF.

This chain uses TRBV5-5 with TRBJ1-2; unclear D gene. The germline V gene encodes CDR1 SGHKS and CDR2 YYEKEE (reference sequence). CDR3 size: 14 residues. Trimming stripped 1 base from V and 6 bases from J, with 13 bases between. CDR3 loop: CASSLWGGTDGYTF. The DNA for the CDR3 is TGTGCCAGCAGCTTGTGGGGAGGCACGGATGGCTACACCTTC.

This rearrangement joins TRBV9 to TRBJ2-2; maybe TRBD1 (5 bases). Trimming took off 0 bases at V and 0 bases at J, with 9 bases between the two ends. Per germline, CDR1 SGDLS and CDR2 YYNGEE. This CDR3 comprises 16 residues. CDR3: CASSVVGEANTGELFF. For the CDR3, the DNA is TGTGCCAGCAGCGTAGTAGGGGAAGCGAACACCGGGGAGCTGTTTTTT. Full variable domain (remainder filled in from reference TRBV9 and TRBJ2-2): DSGVTQTPKHLITATGQRVTLRCSPRSGDLSVYWYQQSLDQGLQFLIQYYNGEERAKGNILERFSAQQFPDLHSELNLSSLELGDSALYFCASSVVGEANTGELFFGEGSRLTVL.

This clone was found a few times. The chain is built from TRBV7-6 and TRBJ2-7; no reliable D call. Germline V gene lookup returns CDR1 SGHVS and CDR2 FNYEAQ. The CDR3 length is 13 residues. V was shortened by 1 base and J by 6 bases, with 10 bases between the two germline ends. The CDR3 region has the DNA TGTGCCAGCAGCTTAGGATCGGGTGGCGAGCAGTACTTC. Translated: CASSLGSGGEQYF.